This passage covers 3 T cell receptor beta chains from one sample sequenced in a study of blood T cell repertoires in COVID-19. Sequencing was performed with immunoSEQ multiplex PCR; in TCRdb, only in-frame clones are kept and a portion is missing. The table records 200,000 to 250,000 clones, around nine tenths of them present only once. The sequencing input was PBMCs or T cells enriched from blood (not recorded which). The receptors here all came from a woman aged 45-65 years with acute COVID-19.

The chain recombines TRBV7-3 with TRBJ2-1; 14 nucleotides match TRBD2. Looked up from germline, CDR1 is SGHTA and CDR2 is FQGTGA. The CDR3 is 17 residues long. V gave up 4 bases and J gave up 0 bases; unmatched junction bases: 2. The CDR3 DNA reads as TGTGCCAGCAGCTCGGGGACTAGCGGGAGCTCCTACAATGAGCAGTTCTTC. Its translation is CASSSGTSGSSYNEQFF.

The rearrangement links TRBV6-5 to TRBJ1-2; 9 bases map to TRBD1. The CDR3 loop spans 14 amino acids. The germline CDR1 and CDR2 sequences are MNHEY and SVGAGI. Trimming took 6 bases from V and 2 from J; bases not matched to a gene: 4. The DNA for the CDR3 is TGTGCCAGCAGAGGGACAGGGAGGAACTATGGCTACACCTTC. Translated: CASRGTGRNYGYTF.

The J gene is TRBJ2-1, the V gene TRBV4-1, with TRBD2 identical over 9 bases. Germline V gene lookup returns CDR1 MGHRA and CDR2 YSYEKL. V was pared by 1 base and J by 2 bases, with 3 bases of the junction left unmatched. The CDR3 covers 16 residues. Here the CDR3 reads CASSQGGGRAYNEQFF. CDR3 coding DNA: TGCGCCAGCAGCCAAGGCGGCGGGAGGGCCTACAATGAGCAGTTCTTC.